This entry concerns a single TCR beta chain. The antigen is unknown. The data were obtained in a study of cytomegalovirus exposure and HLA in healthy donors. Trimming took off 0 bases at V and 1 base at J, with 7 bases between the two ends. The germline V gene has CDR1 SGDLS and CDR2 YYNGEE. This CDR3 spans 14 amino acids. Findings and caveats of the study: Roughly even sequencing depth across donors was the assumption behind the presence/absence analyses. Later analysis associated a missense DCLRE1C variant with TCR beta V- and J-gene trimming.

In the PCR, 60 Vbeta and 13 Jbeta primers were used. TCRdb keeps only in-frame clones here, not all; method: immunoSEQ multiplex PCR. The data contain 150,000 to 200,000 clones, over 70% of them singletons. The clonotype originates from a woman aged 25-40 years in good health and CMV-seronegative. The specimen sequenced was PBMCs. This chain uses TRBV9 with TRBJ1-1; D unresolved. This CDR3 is CASSVAPENTEAFF. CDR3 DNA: TGTGCCAGCAGCGTAGCTCCAGAGAACACTGAAGCTTTCTTT.